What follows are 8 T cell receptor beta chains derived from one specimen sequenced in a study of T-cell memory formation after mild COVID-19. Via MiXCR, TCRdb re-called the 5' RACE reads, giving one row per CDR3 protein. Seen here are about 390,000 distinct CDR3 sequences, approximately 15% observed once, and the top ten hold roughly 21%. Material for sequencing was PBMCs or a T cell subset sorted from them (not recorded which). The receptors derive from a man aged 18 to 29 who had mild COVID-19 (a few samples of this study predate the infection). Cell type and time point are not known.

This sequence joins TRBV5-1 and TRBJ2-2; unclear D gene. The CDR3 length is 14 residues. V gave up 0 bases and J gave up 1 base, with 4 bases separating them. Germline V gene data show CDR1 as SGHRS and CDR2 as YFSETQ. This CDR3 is CASSLGRNTGELFF. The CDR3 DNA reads TGCGCCAGCAGCTTGGGTAGGAACACCGGGGAGCTGTTTTTT.

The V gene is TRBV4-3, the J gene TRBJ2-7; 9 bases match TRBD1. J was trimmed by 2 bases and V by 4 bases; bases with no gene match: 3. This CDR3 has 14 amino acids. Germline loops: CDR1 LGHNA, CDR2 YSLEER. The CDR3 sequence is CASSPGDRAYEQYF. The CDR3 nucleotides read TGCGCCAGCAGCCCCGGGGACAGGGCCTACGAGCAGTACTTC.

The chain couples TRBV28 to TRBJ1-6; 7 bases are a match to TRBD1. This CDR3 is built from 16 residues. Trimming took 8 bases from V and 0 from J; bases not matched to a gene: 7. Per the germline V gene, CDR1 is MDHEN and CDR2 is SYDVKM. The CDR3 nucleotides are TGTGCCAGCGGCACGGACAGGAGCTCCTATAATTCACCCCTCCACTTT. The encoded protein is CASGTDRSSYNSPLHF.

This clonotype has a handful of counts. The CDR3 region is CASYEKRSNWNTGELFF. The CDR3 DNA follows: TGCGCCAGCTACGAAAAGAGGTCGAATTGGAACACCGGGGAGCTGTTTTTT. V is TRBV5-1 and J is TRBJ2-2; D is ambiguous. There are 17 residues in the CDR3. The germline V and J ends were trimmed by 7 bases and 1 base, with 20 bases remaining between them. Germline values: CDR1 SGHRS, CDR2 YFSETQ.

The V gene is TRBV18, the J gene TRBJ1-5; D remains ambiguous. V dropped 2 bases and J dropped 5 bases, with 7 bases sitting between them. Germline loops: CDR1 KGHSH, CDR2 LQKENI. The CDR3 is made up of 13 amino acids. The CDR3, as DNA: TGTGCCAGCTCACCAGACATCGATCAGCCCCAGCATTTT. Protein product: CASSPDIDQPQHF.

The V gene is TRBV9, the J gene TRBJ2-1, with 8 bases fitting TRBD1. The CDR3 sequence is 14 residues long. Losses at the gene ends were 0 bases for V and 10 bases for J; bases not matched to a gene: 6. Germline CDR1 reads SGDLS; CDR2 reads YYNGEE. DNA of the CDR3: TGTGCCAGCAGCGTAGGGACAGGGAGAGGGGAGCAGTTCTTC. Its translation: CASSVGTGRGEQFF.

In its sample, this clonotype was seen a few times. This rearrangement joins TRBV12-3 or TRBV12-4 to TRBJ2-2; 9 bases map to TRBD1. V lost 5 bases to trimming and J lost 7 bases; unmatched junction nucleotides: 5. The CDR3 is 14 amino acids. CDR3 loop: CASSTTGGVGELFF. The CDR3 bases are TGTGCCAGCAGTACGACAGGGGGAGTCGGGGAGCTGTTTTTT.

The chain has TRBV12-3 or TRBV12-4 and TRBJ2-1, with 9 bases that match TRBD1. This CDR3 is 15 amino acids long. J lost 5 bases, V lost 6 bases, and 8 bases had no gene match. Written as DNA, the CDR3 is TGTGCCAGCAGGAACGGACAGGGGAGCCACAATGAGCAGTTCTTC. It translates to CASRNGQGSHNEQFF.